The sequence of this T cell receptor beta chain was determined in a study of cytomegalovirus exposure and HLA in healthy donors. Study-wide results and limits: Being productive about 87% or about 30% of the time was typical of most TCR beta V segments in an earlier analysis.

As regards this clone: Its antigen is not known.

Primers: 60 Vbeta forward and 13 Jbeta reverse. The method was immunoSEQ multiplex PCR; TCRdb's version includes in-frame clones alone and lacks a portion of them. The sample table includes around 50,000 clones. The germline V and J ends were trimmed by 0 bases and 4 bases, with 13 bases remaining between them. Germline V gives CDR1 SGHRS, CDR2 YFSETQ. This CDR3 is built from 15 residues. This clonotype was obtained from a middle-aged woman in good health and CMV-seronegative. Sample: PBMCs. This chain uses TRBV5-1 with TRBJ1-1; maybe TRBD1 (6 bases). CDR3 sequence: CASSLELIGGTEAFF. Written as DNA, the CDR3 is TGCGCCAGCAGCTTGGAACTGATAGGGGGCACTGAAGCTTTCTTT. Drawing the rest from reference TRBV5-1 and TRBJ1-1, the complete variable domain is KAGVTQTPRYLIKTRGQQVTLSCSPISGHRSVSWYQQTPGQGLQFLFEYFSETQRNKGNFPGRFSGRQFSNSRSEMNVSTLELGDSALYLCASSLELIGGTEAFFGQGTRLTVV.